One and the same sample provided the 15 T cell receptor beta chains below, sequenced in a study of CD8+ T cells in alopecia areata. cDNA prepared by RNA extraction and subsequent reverse transcription served as the template for sequencing. Profiled with immunoSEQ multiplex PCR; TCRdb holds only in-frame clones, not every one. The sample shows about 200,000 clones, about 62% of them seen only once. As for treatment: oral pan-JAK inhibitor, 5-10 mg twice daily. The material was CD4+ T cells sorted from blood, obtained at week 24, from a patient treated with tofacitinib. The receptors shown here come from a human donor with alopecia areata.

This chain connects TRBV5-1 to TRBJ1-3, with a tentative D call TRBD1 (6 bases). The CDR3 extends over 14 amino acids. Trimming took 4 bases from V and 6 from J, leaving 14 bases between them. The V gene's germline CDR1 is SGHRS and CDR2 YFSETQ. CDR3 sequence (DNA): TGCGCCAGCAGCCCGACAGGAGGTGAAAACACCATATATTTT. It is translated as CASSPTGGENTIYF.

The chain recombines TRBV6-6 with TRBJ1-6; D perhaps matches TRBD1 (5 bases). CDR3 size: 15 residues. The V end was cut by 0 bases, the J end by 6 bases, with 9 bases between. Germline V gene data show CDR1 as MNHNY and CDR2 as SVGAGI (reference sequence). CDR3 amino acids: CASSYSVTANSPLHF. CDR3 DNA: TGTGCCAGCAGTTACTCTGTGACAGCTAATTCACCCCTCCACTTT.

This chain links TRBV7-3 with TRBJ1-2; the D is unclear. Germline loops: CDR1 SGHTA, CDR2 FQGTGA. CDR3 length: 13 amino acids. Deletions cut 0 bases from V and 10 bases from J, with 12 bases between. As DNA, the CDR3 is TGTGCCAGCAGCTTAACTTCGGGAGGGATCTACACCTTC. It encodes CASSLTSGGIYTF.

This chain uses TRBV30 with TRBJ1-5; the D is unclear. The V end lost 1 base, the J end lost 7 bases, and 11 bases lay between the germline ends. The CDR3 is 13 residues long. Germline CDR1 reads GTSNPN; CDR2 reads SVGIG (reference sequence). This CDR3 is CAWSAGSAQPQHF. The DNA of the CDR3 is TGTGCCTGGAGTGCCGGGAGCGCGCAGCCCCAGCATTTT.

The V call is TRBV7-6, the J call TRBJ2-3, with 15 bases fitting TRBD2. This CDR3 is 17 amino acids long. V was pared by 4 bases and J by 7 bases, with 9 bases of the junction left unmatched. The V gene's germline CDR1 is SGHVS and CDR2 FNYEAQ. The CDR3 protein is CASSSGLAGGAGHTQYF. The CDR3 DNA sequence: TGTGCCAGCAGCTCAGGACTAGCGGGAGGGGCCGGTCATACGCAGTATTTT. The whole variable domain, remainder taken from reference TRBV7-6 and TRBJ2-3, is GAGVSQSPRYKVTKRGQDVALRCDPISGHVSLYWYRQALGQGPEFLTYFNYEAQQDKSGLPNDRFSAERPEGSISTLTIQRTEQRDSAMYRCASSSGLAGGAGHTQYFGPGTRLTVL.

This clone came up a few times. This same CDR3 is encoded by further DNA sequences in the sample. V usage is TRBV29-1 and J usage is TRBJ2-5, with D perhaps assigned TRBD1 or TRBD2 (5 bases each). CDR1 SQVTM and CDR2 ANQGSEA come from the germline V gene. The CDR3 spans 12 residues. V lost 7 bases and J lost 2, with 11 bases in between. CDR3 protein: CSGGTGQETQYF. CDR3 nucleotide sequence: TGCAGCGGGGGGACGGGACAAGAGACCCAGTACTTC.

CDR3 protein: CASSQEGAGGTQYF. The CDR3 DNA is TGCGCCAGCAGCCAAGAGGGAGCGGGGGGGACCCAGTACTTC. V and J are TRBV4-3 and TRBJ2-5, with 9 bases that match TRBD2. CDR3 length: 14 residues. Germline CDR1 LGHNA, CDR2 YSLEER. The V and J ends lost 0 bases and 7 bases, in that order; junction bases with no gene match: 3.

This clone was seen a few times. CDR3: CSVNKGGLAKNIQYF. CDR3 nucleotide sequence: TGCAGCGTTAACAAGGGAGGGCTAGCCAAAAACATTCAGTACTTC. The V and J genes are TRBV29-1 and TRBJ2-4; 7 bases map to TRBD2. The V segment lost 5 bases and the J segment 0 bases; nucleotides outside the gene matches: 7. The germline CDR1 and CDR2 sequences are SQVTM and ANQGSEA. The CDR3 runs to 15 residues.

This chain joins TRBV5-4 and TRBJ2-3; D is perhaps TRBD2 (5 bases). V lost 0 bases and J lost 4, with 15 bases in between. Germline V gene sequence: CDR1 SGHNT, CDR2 YYREEE (reference sequence). This CDR3 comprises 16 residues. The CDR3 region is CASSLEAGPVADTQYF. As DNA, the CDR3 is TGTGCCAGCAGCTTGGAGGCGGGCCCCGTCGCAGATACGCAGTATTTT. The variable domain in full, completed from reference TRBV5-4 and TRBJ2-3, reads ETGVTQSPTHLIKTRGQQVTLRCSSQSGHNTVSWYQQALGQGPQFIFQYYREEENGRGNFPPRFSGLQFPNYSSELNVNALELDDSALYLCASSLEAGPVADTQYFGPGTRLTVL.

The chain has TRBV7-8 and TRBJ1-6; no reliable D call. The germline gives CDR1 SGHVS, CDR2 FQNEAQ. Trimming took off 1 base at V and 7 bases at J, with 14 bases between the two ends. The CDR3 sequence is 16 residues long. CDR3 sequence reads: CASSLVGRLQNSPLHF. CDR3 coding DNA: TGTGCCAGCAGCTTAGTAGGCAGGCTTCAGAATTCACCCCTCCACTTT.

This clone was seen more than once but under ten times. The chain couples TRBV10-3 to TRBJ2-6; TRBD1 matches 7 bases. The V gene's germline CDR1 is ENHRY and CDR2 SYGVKD. The CDR3 is 16 amino acids. The V segment lost 8 bases and the J segment 0 bases; nucleotides outside the gene matches: 7. The CDR3 loop is CAIGTVEYSGANVLTF. As DNA, the CDR3 is TGTGCCATCGGGACAGTTGAGTACTCTGGGGCCAACGTCCTGACTTTC.

The chain carries TRBV25-1 and TRBJ1-2; 8 nucleotides line up with TRBD1. The CDR3 totals 13 residues. The germline V gene encodes CDR1 MGHDK and CDR2 SYGVNS. The trim removed 2 bases at V and 8 bases at J, leaving 4 bases unmatched. The CDR3 reads CASSEPDRDGYTF. CDR3 DNA: TGTGCCAGCAGTGAACCGGACAGGGACGGCTACACCTTC.

A remark on this clone: Within the sample, other DNA sequences also encode this same CDR3. The chain has TRBV28 and TRBJ2-7, with D perhaps matching TRBD1 (6 bases). From germline, CDR1 is MDHEN and CDR2 SYDVKM. Between the trimmed V and J ends, which lost 2 bases and 2 bases, there was a span of 7 bases. The CDR3 length is 13 residues. The CDR3: CASSLTGPYEQYF. CDR3 in DNA: TGTGCCAGCAGTTTAACAGGGCCCTACGAGCAGTACTTC.

This chain uses TRBV7-8 with TRBJ2-1, with 8 bases matching TRBD2. The length of the CDR3 is 14 residues. Per the germline V gene, CDR1 is SGHVS and CDR2 is FQNEAQ. Trimming cost V 2 bases and J 7 bases; bases outside gene matches: 4. CDR3 loop: CASSLQRLANEQFF. CDR3 DNA: TGTGCCAGCAGCTTACAGAGACTAGCGAATGAGCAGTTCTTC.

This clone was seen a few times. V usage is TRBV5-6 and J usage is TRBJ2-5, with D hard to call. V lost 1 base, J lost 0 bases, and 10 bases lay in between. This CDR3 has 15 amino acids. Germline CDR1 reads SGHDT; CDR2 reads YYEEEE. The CDR3 DNA reads TGTGCCAGCAGCTTGTGGTACAGAGACCAAGAGACCCAGTACTTC. Encoded protein: CASSLWYRDQETQYF.